Listed here are 15 T cell receptor beta chains from one sample, sequenced in a study of blood T cell repertoires in COVID-19. Profiled with immunoSEQ multiplex PCR; TCRdb holds only in-frame clones, not every one. The table includes about 50,000 clones, around nine tenths detected once. Sequencing input: peripheral blood. These receptors all stem from a man in his 60s with active or convalescent COVID-19.

The V and J genes are TRBV10-3 and TRBJ1-5; maybe TRBD1 (6 bases). The CDR3 spans 16 residues. V was trimmed by 7 bases and J by 1 base, leaving 17 bases between them. Germline V gene lookup returns CDR1 ENHRY and CDR2 SYGVKD. Here the CDR3 DNA reads TGTGCCATCATGGCACGGGGGGCAAAGAGCAATCAGCCCCAGCATTTT. It encodes CAIMARGAKSNQPQHF.

This clone has a single count. The chain combines TRBV4-2 with TRBJ1-2; D may be TRBD1 (6 bases). Germline loops: CDR1 LGHNA, CDR2 YNFKEQ. Trimming shortened V by 3 bases and J by 8 bases, and 16 bases separated the two germline ends. CDR3 length: 14 amino acids. This CDR3 reads CASSHGRGLEGYTF. In nucleotides, the CDR3 is TGTGCCAGCAGCCATGGGCGGGGGCTGGAGGGCTACACCTTC.

The table lists this clone with a count of one. The chain couples TRBV14 to TRBJ2-2, with TRBD1 as a possible D gene (6 bases). The germline V and J ends were trimmed by 2 bases and 2 bases, with 12 bases remaining between them. The CDR3 is 16 residues long. Germline-derived CDR1 and CDR2 are SGHDN and FVKESK. The CDR3 sequence is CASSQLRGTNTGELFF. The CDR3 DNA is TGTGCCAGCAGCCAATTGAGGGGGACAAACACCGGGGAGCTGTTTTTT.

The chain uses TRBV7-3 and TRBJ2-3, with TRBD2 as a possible D gene (6 bases). Germline V gene sequence: CDR1 SGHTA, CDR2 FQGTGA. The length of the CDR3 is 15 residues. V was pared by 2 bases and J by 3 bases, with 12 bases between. The CDR3: CASSLLSGQTDTQYF. As DNA, the CDR3 is TGTGCCAGCAGCTTACTCAGCGGGCAGACAGATACGCAGTATTTT.

The chain couples TRBV28 to TRBJ2-5, with TRBD1 identical over 8 bases. The CDR3 length is 17 residues. Trimming took 5 bases from V and 2 from J; bases not matched to a gene: 13. The germline V gene has CDR1 MDHEN and CDR2 SYDVKM. CDR3 sequence: CASSQTGTGADQETQYF. For the CDR3, the DNA is TGTGCCAGCAGTCAAACCGGGACAGGCGCCGATCAAGAGACCCAGTACTTC.

V usage is TRBV7-9 and J usage is TRBJ1-3; TRBD1 aligns across 8 bases. J was trimmed by 8 bases and V by 4 bases; bases with no gene match: 7. The CDR3 length is 14 residues. Germline V gene lookup returns CDR1 SEHNR and CDR2 FQNEAQ (reference sequence). CDR3 coding DNA: TGTGCCAGCAGCTCGACCGACAGGGGAGACACCATATATTTT. Translated, it gives CASSSTDRGDTIYF.

The chain is built from TRBV5-4 and TRBJ1-1; 9 bases map to TRBD1. CDR3 size: 15 residues. Trimming took 4 bases from V and 5 from J; bases not matched to a gene: 9. The V gene's germline CDR1 is SGHNT and CDR2 YYREEE (reference sequence). DNA of the CDR3: TGTGCCAGCAGCCCTTTAACAGGGGGCTATACTGAAGCTTTCTTT. As protein: CASSPLTGGYTEAFF.

The rearrangement joins TRBV4-2 to TRBJ1-6; no clear D. Germline V gene sequence: CDR1 LGHNA, CDR2 YNFKEQ. V lost 0 bases and J 2 bases, leaving 11 bases between the germline ends. This CDR3 contains 17 residues. CDR3 loop: CASSQESTQAYNSPLHF. The DNA of the CDR3 is TGTGCCAGCAGCCAAGAGTCTACCCAGGCCTATAATTCACCCCTCCACTTT.

The rearrangement uses TRBV2 and TRBJ1-6; TRBD1 agrees at 7 bases. This CDR3 has 14 residues. Losses at the gene ends were 7 bases for V and 6 bases for J; bases not matched to a gene: 6. Germline V gene sequence: CDR1 SNHLY, CDR2 FYNNEI. In DNA, the CDR3 is TGTGCCAGCATGCTCGGACAGGCTAATTCACCCCTCCACTTT. This gives the protein CASMLGQANSPLHF.

The count of this clone is one. The CDR3 DNA reads as TGTGCCAGCAGCCGGATGGGGGGATTCCAAGAGACCCAGTACTTC. Amino acid sequence: CASSRMGGFQETQYF. The J gene is TRBJ2-5, the V gene TRBV11-2; tentatively, D is TRBD2 (6 bases). This CDR3 comprises 15 residues. Trimming shortened V by 5 bases and J by 1 base, and 14 bases separated the two germline ends. The germline CDR1 and CDR2 sequences are SGHAT and FQNNGV. Filled out from reference TRBV11-2 and TRBJ2-5, the complete variable domain reads EAGVAQSPRYKIIEKRQSVAFWCNPISGHATLYWYQQILGQGPKLLIQFQNNGVVDDSQLPKDRFSAERLKGVDSTLKIQPAKLEDSAVYLCASSRMGGFQETQYFGPGTRLLVL.

This clone was seen just once. This chain connects TRBV28 to TRBJ2-7; tentative D call: TRBD1 (6 bases). This CDR3 has 15 amino acids. Trimming took off 7 bases at V and 2 bases at J, with 18 bases between the two ends. Germline lookup yields CDR1 MDHEN and CDR2 SYDVKM. The DNA of the CDR3 is TGTGCCAGCACCCTGGCAGGGGATAGGACCTACGAGCAGTACTTC. The encoded protein is CASTLAGDRTYEQYF.

This chain links TRBV30 with TRBJ1-1, with D possibly TRBD1 on 5 matching bases. From germline, CDR1 is GTSNPN and CDR2 SVGIG (reference sequence). The CDR3 is 13 amino acids. Deletions cut 5 bases from V and 4 bases from J, with 14 bases between. This chain's CDR3 is CAWAFGAITEAFF. CDR3 nucleotides: TGTGCCTGGGCCTTTGGGGCGATCACTGAAGCTTTCTTT.

V is TRBV5-5 and J is TRBJ1-1; a weak D match, TRBD1 (5 bases). Germline lookup yields CDR1 SGHKS and CDR2 YYEKEE (reference sequence). The CDR3 contains 15 residues. Trimming removed 0 bases at V and 1 base at J, with 10 bases between. CDR3 sequence: CASSLARAENTEAFF. The DNA of the CDR3 is TGTGCCAGCAGCTTGGCCAGGGCGGAGAACACTGAAGCTTTCTTT.

Points on this clone: The sample has other DNA sequences that encode this CDR3 too. The chain couples TRBV18 to TRBJ2-2, with a weak D call TRBD1 (7 bases). The CDR3 extends over 14 amino acids. V was pared by 6 bases and J by 1 base, with 9 bases between. Per the germline V gene, CDR1 is KGHSH and CDR2 is LQKENI. The CDR3 DNA reads TGTGCCAGCTCGCGGGACAGGAACACCGGGGAGCTGTTTTTT. It encodes CASSRDRNTGELFF.

J is TRBJ1-5 and V is TRBV7-3; possible D gene TRBD1, 5 bases. The CDR3 extends over 13 amino acids. CDR1 SGHTA and CDR2 FQGTGA come from the germline V gene. V lost 3 bases and J 2 bases, leaving 5 bases between the germline ends. CDR3 sequence reads: CASSLTGNQPQHF. The CDR3 DNA follows: TGTGCCAGCAGCTTGACAGGCAATCAGCCCCAGCATTTT.